These 21 T cell receptor beta chains came from one sample sequenced in a study of blood T cell repertoires in COVID-19. Produced via immunoSEQ multiplex PCR; TCRdb's table is partial and in-frame only. The sample has about 370,000 clones, approximately 88% seen once. Sequencing was carried out using peripheral blood. Source of these receptors: a woman in her twenties or thirties with COVID-19, enrolled during active disease.

The chain combines TRBV6-5 with TRBJ2-3; 8 nucleotides agree with TRBD1. This CDR3 has 15 amino acids. Trimming took 0 bases from V and 4 from J; bases not matched to a gene: 3. Per germline, CDR1 MNHEY and CDR2 SVGAGI. CDR3 DNA sequence: TGTGCCAGCAGTTACTCGGCAGGGGGCGCAGATACGCAGTATTTT. It specifies CASSYSAGGADTQYF.

The chain links TRBV12-3 or TRBV12-4 to TRBJ2-3; TRBD2 is a possible D gene (5 bases). V dropped 3 bases and J dropped 3 bases, with 7 bases sitting between them. The length of the CDR3 is 13 residues. CDR3 in amino acids: CASSLWETDTQYF. In DNA form, the CDR3 reads TGTGCCAGCAGTTTGTGGGAGACAGATACGCAGTATTTT.

Here the CDR3 reads CATSPTNRVANEQFF. The DNA for the CDR3 is TGTGCCACCAGCCCGACGAACCGGGTCGCGAATGAGCAGTTCTTC. The genes are TRBV24-1 and TRBJ2-1; no firm D call. The germline CDR1 and CDR2 sequences are KGHDR and SFDVKD. The V and J ends lost 7 bases and 7 bases respectively, with 19 bases between them. The CDR3 contains 15 residues.

This clone was recorded only once. The same CDR3 also results from other DNA sequences found in this sample. The genes are TRBV24-1 and TRBJ1-1; 8 nucleotides agree with TRBD1. This CDR3 comprises 15 residues. The trim removed 0 bases at V and 5 bases at J, leaving 4 bases unmatched. In germline, CDR1 is KGHDR, CDR2 SFDVKD. The CDR3 protein is CATSDLQGAGTEAFF. In DNA form, the CDR3 reads TGTGCCACCAGTGATTTGCAGGGGGCTGGGACTGAAGCTTTCTTT.

The rearrangement links TRBV24-1 to TRBJ2-1, with 8 nucleotides matching TRBD1. This CDR3 spans 14 amino acids. Germline CDR1 and CDR2: KGHDR and SFDVKD. The J segment lost 12 bases and the V segment lost 7 bases, leaving 13 bases of the junction unmatched. CDR3 bases: TGTGCCACCAGCGGACAGGGCCCCTTTAATCTGCAGTTCTTC. Protein: CATSGQGPFNLQFF.

The rearrangement links TRBV6-5 to TRBJ1-1; 9 bases fit TRBD1. CDR1 is MNHEY and CDR2 is SVGAGI in the germline V gene. V lost 6 bases, J lost 4 bases, and 6 bases stayed unmatched. The CDR3 spans 14 residues. CDR3 region: CASRLTGGGTEAFF. CDR3 DNA sequence: TGTGCCAGCAGGCTGACAGGGGGAGGCACTGAAGCTTTCTTT.

The chain couples TRBV6-6 to TRBJ2-1; D possibly corresponds to TRBD2 (5 bases). CDR3 length: 14 amino acids. V lost 6 bases and J lost 4, with 13 bases in between. Germline lookup yields CDR1 MNHNY and CDR2 SVGAGI (reference sequence). CDR3 DNA sequence: TGTGCCAGCAGGGTCCCGTCGGGATACAATGAGCAGTTCTTC. Amino acids: CASRVPSGYNEQFF.

This clone was detected only once. The genes are TRBV10-1 and TRBJ2-1, with 11 bases matching TRBD2. This CDR3 spans 17 amino acids. Germline V CDR1 and CDR2: WNHNN, SYGVQD (reference sequence). Unmatched junction bases numbered 15, after V lost 5 bases and J lost 9 bases. This CDR3 reads CASSTSGRGYKGGEQFF. The DNA for the CDR3 is TGCGCCAGCAGTACTAGCGGGAGAGGTTATAAGGGAGGTGAGCAGTTCTTC.

This clone was detected only a few times. The rearrangement uses TRBV4-1 and TRBJ1-2; 9 positions agree with TRBD1. This CDR3 region has 14 residues. V shed 2 bases, J shed 4 bases, and the junction held 2 bases outside the gene matches. CDR1 and CDR2 (germline): MGHRA, YSYEKL. The CDR3 nucleotides read TGCGCCAGCAGCCAAACAGGGGGCGGCTATGGCTACACCTTC. It translates to CASSQTGGGYGYTF.

The rearrangement joins TRBV19 to TRBJ2-1; 7 positions agree with TRBD2. Per the germline V gene, CDR1 is LNHDA and CDR2 is SQIVND (reference sequence). The junction had 9 bases not matched to a gene; V was cut back by 3 bases and J by 4 bases. CDR3 length: 16 amino acids. As DNA, the CDR3 is TGTGCCAGTAGTATGTCCCGGGGAGGGTTGTACAATGAGCAGTTCTTC. Translation: CASSMSRGGLYNEQFF.

This CDR3 reads CASSWGQGERGYTF. The DNA for the CDR3 is TGTGCCAGCAGCTGGGGACAGGGGGAACGAGGCTACACCTTC. The chain joins TRBV9 to TRBJ1-2; 11 positions agree with TRBD1. The V and J ends lost 4 bases and 8 bases, in that order; junction bases with no gene match: 7. Germline CDR1 and CDR2: SGDLS and YYNGEE. The CDR3 extends over 14 amino acids.

CDR3 sequence: CATSAGSGPRTEAFF. In DNA form, the CDR3 reads TGTGCCACCAGTGCGGGAAGTGGGCCCAGAACTGAAGCTTTCTTT. The rearrangement uses TRBV24-1 and TRBJ1-1; D is uncertain. Trimming removed 5 bases at V and 5 bases at J, with 17 bases between. In germline, CDR1 is KGHDR, CDR2 SFDVKD. This CDR3 comprises 15 residues.

The chain carries TRBV19 and TRBJ2-5, with D possibly TRBD2 on 6 matching bases. The CDR3 consists of 15 residues. The V gene's germline CDR1 is LNHDA and CDR2 SQIVND (reference sequence). Trimming left V 6 bases short and J 2 bases short, with 16 bases between. The CDR3: CASSPGVAVQETQYF. The CDR3 coding sequence is TGTGCCAGTAGCCCCGGGGTAGCGGTACAAGAGACCCAGTACTTC.

A note on this clone: Mismatch with germline at one junction end may stem from a read error. This chain connects TRBV7-7 to TRBJ2-2; the match to TRBD1 covers 8 bases. This CDR3 has 14 amino acids. Germline V gene data show CDR1 as SSHAT and CDR2 as FNYEAQ (reference sequence). Written as DNA, the CDR3 is TGTGCTAGCAGCTTAAACAGGGGGGCCGGGGAGCTGTTTTTT. This codes for CASSLNRGAGELFF.

The chain uses TRBV5-1 and TRBJ2-5; tentatively, D is TRBD1 (5 bases). Trimming left V 2 bases short and J 5 bases short, with 19 bases between. The CDR3 has 16 amino acids. CDR1 and CDR2 from the germline V gene are SGHRS and YFSETQ. CDR3 DNA sequence: TGCGCCAGCAGCTTCGATGTCGGTGGCAAGGGGGAGACCCAGTACTTC. Protein: CASSFDVGGKGETQYF.

This chain connects TRBV5-4 to TRBJ2-5; the match to TRBD1 covers 9 bases. The ends lost 4 bases at V and 5 bases at J; junction bases unmatched: 9. The germline gives CDR1 SGHNT, CDR2 YYREEE (reference sequence). The CDR3 covers 15 residues. CDR3 DNA: TGTGCCAGCAGCACGAAGACAGGGGGTTTGGAGACCCAGTACTTC. Its translation: CASSTKTGGLETQYF.

This chain connects TRBV14 to TRBJ1-2; no reliable D call. The CDR3 loop spans 13 amino acids. Trimming removed 4 bases from V and 7 bases from J, with 13 bases in between. Germline values: CDR1 SGHDN, CDR2 FVKESK. The CDR3 coding sequence is TGTGCCAGCAGCCGTTCTCGGGCGGGTGGCTACACCTTC. This sequence encodes CASSRSRAGGYTF.

This clone was seen once. The rearrangement joins TRBV2 to TRBJ2-5, with TRBD2 matching 11 bases. Losses at the gene ends were 11 bases for V and 0 bases for J; bases not matched to a gene: 5. The CDR3 totals 14 residues. Germline lookup yields CDR1 SNHLY and CDR2 FYNNEI. CDR3: CAATSGTNQETQYF. The CDR3 nucleotides read TGTGCCGCGACTAGCGGGACAAACCAAGAGACCCAGTACTTC. The variable domain in full, completed from reference TRBV2 and TRBJ2-5, reads EPEVTQTPSHQVTQMGQEVILRCVPISNHLYFYWYRQILGQKVEFLVSFYNNEISEKSEIFDDQFSVERPDGSNFTLKIRSTKLEDSAMYFCAATSGTNQETQYFGPGTRLLVL.

Here the CDR3 DNA reads TGTGCCAGCTCACCAAGCGTTACCCAAGAGACCCAGTACTTC. Protein sequence: CASSPSVTQETQYF. The chain joins TRBV18 to TRBJ2-5; no clear D. Germline lookup yields CDR1 KGHSH and CDR2 LQKENI. Trimming took off 2 bases at V and 1 base at J, with 8 bases between the two ends. The CDR3 is 14 residues long.

This chain uses TRBV2 with TRBJ1-2; D may be TRBD1 (5 bases). The CDR3 is 13 amino acids. The V end was cut by 7 bases, the J end by 5 bases, with 14 bases between. The V gene's germline CDR1 is SNHLY and CDR2 FYNNEI. The CDR3 DNA reads as TGTGCCAGCACCGGGGGACGGACGTATGGCTACACCTTC. It is translated as CASTGGRTYGYTF.

The chain links TRBV28 to TRBJ2-2; D is unresolved. Germline loops: CDR1 MDHEN, CDR2 SYDVKM. The CDR3 is made up of 16 amino acids. The germline V and J ends were trimmed by 3 bases and 6 bases, with 17 bases remaining between them. CDR3 amino acids: CASSFAQVAWSGELFF. In DNA form, the CDR3 reads TGTGCCAGCAGTTTCGCCCAGGTTGCTTGGTCCGGGGAGCTGTTTTTT. Combining the CDR3 with reference TRBV28 and TRBJ2-2 gives the whole variable domain DVKVTQSSRYLVKRTGEKVFLECVQDMDHENMFWYRQDPGLGLRLIYFSYDVKMKEKGDIPEGYSVSREKKERFSLILESASTNQTSMYLCASSFAQVAWSGELFFGEGSRLTVL.